The sequence of this T cell receptor (beta chain) was determined in a study of blood T cell repertoires in COVID-19. Looking at the study overall: Sites across the United States, Italy and Spain contributed samples from acute and convalescent COVID-19. T cells, B-cell-depleted T cells, or PBMCs provided the cDNA or gDNA that served as material.

Authors' processing steps: Reference gene primer amplification gave nucleated cell count estimates. Generated by immunoSEQ multiplex PCR, the TCRdb table keeps only in-frame clones and is missing some. V, J and clone size derive from that table, while D and trimming were established from the DNA sequence. The sample records tens of thousands of clones, 80% to 95% being singletons. The V gene lost 4 bases and the J gene lost 6 bases, with 12 bases spanning the gap. CDR1 is MNHNY, CDR2 SVGAGI, per germline (reference sequence). CDR3 length equals 13 residues. This receptor was taken from a human donor in a cohort sampled during active COVID-19. The gene calls are TRBV6-6 and TRBJ1-1; tentative D call: TRBD1 (5 bases). Sequencing was carried out using peripheral blood. CDR3 nucleotides: TGTGCCAGCAGTTTCGCGCAGGGATCTGAAGCTTTCTTT. This translates into CASSFAQGSEAFF.